Listed here are 20 T cell receptor beta chains from one sample, sequenced in a study of human T cells and chemical hapten exposure. From the RACE reads, TCRdb called clonotypes with MiXCR, one entry per CDR3 protein. The sample shows about 84,000 distinct CDR3 sequences, roughly 10% of them seen only once. Time point of the sample: patch test 2, 6 weeks after DPC sensitization. Noted treatment: therapeutic diphenylcyclopropenone sensitization with weekly scalp DPC. Sequencing used whole blood, obtained in connection with sensitization to the hapten diphenylcyclopropenone (DPC). The receptor source for this set is a woman under 40 with alopecia areata. Some clones in this sample may be carry-over from other donors' samples.

This clonotype was seen many times. The rearrangement joins TRBV29-1 to TRBJ1-1; D is perhaps TRBD1 (6 bases). This CDR3 spans 14 amino acids. Trimming stripped 7 bases from V and 2 bases from J, with 17 bases between. Germline-derived CDR1 and CDR2 are SQVTM and ANQGSEA. CDR3 DNA sequence: TGCAGCGCTGGGGGCCGGGACGGCAACACTGAAGCTTTCTTT. Amino acid sequence: CSAGGRDGNTEAFF.

This clonotype has only a few counts. This chain uses TRBV11-2 with TRBJ1-3, with unresolved D. Trimming took 5 bases from V and 0 from J, leaving 11 bases between them. Germline CDR1 is SGHAT and CDR2 is FQNNGV. The CDR3 is made up of 15 amino acids. DNA of the CDR3: TGTGCCAGCAGCCCCCCCCGGAGCTCTGGAAACACCATATATTTT. This sequence encodes CASSPPRSSGNTIYF. The full variable domain, its missing parts supplied by reference TRBV11-2 and TRBJ1-3, is EAGVAQSPRYKIIEKRQSVAFWCNPISGHATLYWYQQILGQGPKLLIQFQNNGVVDDSQLPKDRFSAERLKGVDSTLKIQPAKLEDSAVYLCASSPPRSSGNTIYFGEGSWLTVV.

This clonotype was recorded many times. The J gene is TRBJ2-2, the V gene TRBV28; D remains unclear. Germline assignment: CDR1 MDHEN and CDR2 SYDVKM. Trimming left V 6 bases short and J 8 bases short, with 10 bases between. This CDR3 spans 12 amino acids. CDR3 loop: CASSPRTGELFF. CDR3 nucleotide sequence: TGTGCCAGCAGCCCTCGTACGGGGGAGCTGTTTTTT.

Many counts were recorded for this clonotype. CDR3 sequence: CASSQSSPSDRENYGYTF. In DNA, the CDR3 is TGTGCCAGCAGCCAGTCCTCACCTTCCGACAGGGAAAACTATGGCTACACCTTC. The V gene is TRBV7-8, the J gene TRBJ1-2, with 7 bases matching TRBD1. The CDR3 extends over 18 amino acids. Germline CDR1 is SGHVS and CDR2 is FQNEAQ. The ends lost 5 bases at V and 2 bases at J; junction bases unmatched: 17. Complete variable domain (other parts from reference TRBV7-8 and TRBJ1-2): GAGVSQSPRYKVAKRGQDVALRCDPISGHVSLFWYQQALGQGPEFLTYFQNEAQLDKSGLPSDRFFAERPEGSVSTLKIQRTQQEDSAVYLCASSQSSPSDRENYGYTFGSGTRLTVV.

This clonotype was seen repeatedly, ten times or more. J is TRBJ2-7 and V is TRBV5-6, with TRBD1 matching 7 bases. Germline lookup yields CDR1 SGHDT and CDR2 YYEEEE. CDR3 length equals 14 residues. With 4 bases clipped from V and 2 bases from J, the junction kept 6 bases outside the gene matches. The CDR3 DNA follows: TGTGCCAGCAGCCGGGGACAGACCACCTACGAGCAGTACTTC. Translated, it gives CASSRGQTTYEQYF.

This clonotype came up a few times. The chain is built from TRBV9 and TRBJ2-3; the match to TRBD2 covers 10 bases. Germline V lookup: CDR1 SGDLS, CDR2 YYNGEE. Trimming at V came to 3 bases and at J to 0 bases, leaving 1 base not matched to a gene. The CDR3 totals 15 residues. CDR3 residues: CASSEGLASTDTQYF. CDR3 sequence (DNA): TGTGCCAGCAGCGAGGGACTAGCGAGCACAGATACGCAGTATTTT.

This clonotype was seen many times. V usage is TRBV11-3 and J usage is TRBJ2-1, with 7 bases fitting TRBD2. CDR3 size: 15 residues. V lost 1 base and J lost 2; bases outside the gene matches: 2. Germline CDR1 SGHNT, CDR2 YENEEA. CDR3 sequence reads: CASSLGGSTYNEQFF. CDR3 in DNA: TGTGCCAGCAGCTTAGGCGGGAGCACCTACAATGAGCAGTTCTTC.

The chain carries TRBV20-1 and TRBJ2-1, with 11 nucleotides matching TRBD2. Germline CDR1 and CDR2: DFQATT and SNEGSKA (reference sequence). V was pared by 0 bases and J by 0 bases, with 4 bases of the junction left unmatched. The CDR3 has 17 residues. CDR3 residues: CSARETSGVSSYNEQFF. As DNA, the CDR3 is TGCAGTGCTAGAGAGACTAGCGGGGTTTCCTCCTACAATGAGCAGTTCTTC.

This sequence joins TRBV4-3 and TRBJ1-1; D is perhaps TRBD1 (6 bases). The length of the CDR3 is 15 residues. V was cut by 0 bases and J by 0 bases, with 8 bases left in between. Germline V CDR1 and CDR2: LGHNA, YSLEER. CDR3 loop: CASSQEGGLNTEAFF. DNA of the CDR3: TGCGCCAGCAGCCAAGAAGGGGGGCTGAACACTGAAGCTTTCTTT.

This clonotype was picked up many times. V is TRBV29-1 and J is TRBJ2-7; TRBD1 is a possible D gene (5 bases). V was clipped by 4 bases and J by 0 bases, with 13 bases between them. Per germline, CDR1 SQVTM and CDR2 ANQGSEA. CDR3 size: 14 residues. The CDR3 region has the DNA TGCAGCGTTGGGAGTACAGGTTTCTCCTACGAGCAGTACTTC. The encoded protein is CSVGSTGFSYEQYF.

This clonotype was recorded at least ten times. The chain has TRBV18 and TRBJ1-4, with D tentatively TRBD1 (5 bases). V lost 2 bases and J 8 bases, leaving 12 bases between the germline ends. This CDR3 comprises 14 residues. CDR1 and CDR2 from the germline V gene are KGHSH and LQKENI. The CDR3 sequence: CASSPGAGREKLFF. The CDR3, as DNA: TGTGCCAGCTCACCAGGGGCAGGTCGCGAAAAACTGTTTTTT.

This clonotype has a handful of counts. V is TRBV7-2 and J is TRBJ2-5, with TRBD1 matching 12 bases. With V trimmed by 7 bases and J by 4 bases, 10 bases remained unmatched. Looked up from germline, CDR1 is SGHTA and CDR2 is FQGNSA. There are 16 residues in the CDR3. This chain's CDR3 is CASTRGTGGLGETQYF. The CDR3 DNA reads TGTGCCAGCACCCGGGGGACAGGGGGCTTGGGAGAGACCCAGTACTTC.

J is TRBJ1-1 and V is TRBV18; D is possibly TRBD1 (5 bases). Trimming stripped 3 bases from V and 0 bases from J, with 11 bases between. From germline, CDR1 is KGHSH and CDR2 LQKENI. The CDR3 is 15 amino acids. Here the CDR3 reads CASSPTGDMNTEAFF. The DNA for the CDR3 is TGTGCCAGCTCACCCACAGGAGACATGAACACTGAAGCTTTCTTT.

This clonotype has a count of ten or more. J is TRBJ1-3 and V is TRBV7-9; D gene unclear. The germline CDR1 and CDR2 sequences are SEHNR and FQNEAQ (reference sequence). There are 13 residues in the CDR3. V was trimmed by 5 bases and J by 3 bases, leaving 8 bases between them. Written as DNA, the CDR3 is TGTGCCAGCAGCAGGGTAGTTGGAAACACCATATATTTT. This translates into CASSRVVGNTIYF.

This clonotype was counted many times. V and J are TRBV6-5 and TRBJ1-5; D gene ambiguous. This CDR3 has 14 residues. The V gene's germline CDR1 is MNHEY and CDR2 SVGAGI. The V gene lost 5 bases and the J gene lost 2 bases, with 10 bases spanning the gap. In nucleotides, the CDR3 is TGTGCCAGCAGTAGCCGGCGGGGCAATCAGCCCCAGCATTTT. Residues: CASSSRRGNQPQHF.

A few counts support this clonotype. The chain links TRBV7-9 to TRBJ1-1; D uncertain. Germline V gives CDR1 SEHNR, CDR2 FQNEAQ (reference sequence). V was trimmed by 3 bases and J by 7 bases, leaving 24 bases between them. The CDR3 covers 17 residues. For the CDR3, the DNA is TGTGCCAGCAGCTTTCCACTTGAAGGATCTCACGGCGTTGAAGCTTTCTTT. This codes for CASSFPLEGSHGVEAFF.

The rearrangement joins TRBV4-3 to TRBJ2-1; 10 nucleotides line up with TRBD1. The CDR3 runs to 21 residues. Unmatched junction bases numbered 15, after V lost 1 base and J lost 0 bases. The germline gives CDR1 LGHNA, CDR2 YSLEER. CDR3 loop: CASSQVISGTGVSSSYNEQFF. CDR3 in DNA: TGCGCCAGCAGCCAAGTTATCTCCGGGACAGGGGTCTCAAGCTCCTACAATGAGCAGTTCTTC.

V usage is TRBV14 and J usage is TRBJ2-3; TRBD2 aligns across 8 bases. Unmatched junction bases numbered 9, after V lost 4 bases and J lost 9 bases. The CDR3 is 14 amino acids. Germline values: CDR1 SGHDN, CDR2 FVKESK. The CDR3 DNA reads TGTGCCAGCAGCCCCGACATTAGCGGGATGACGCAGTATTTT. This gives the protein CASSPDISGMTQYF. Together with reference TRBV14 and TRBJ2-3, the CDR3 gives the full variable domain: EAGVTQFPSHSVIEKGQTVTLRCDPISGHDNLYWYRRVMGKEIKFLLHFVKESKQDESGMPNNRFLAERTGGTYSTLKVQPAELEDSGVYFCASSPDISGMTQYFGPGTRLTVL.

This clonotype came up many times. This CDR3 is CASSDFKVPYEQYF. The CDR3, as DNA: TGTGCCAGCAGCGACTTTAAGGTGCCCTACGAGCAGTACTTC. The rearrangement uses TRBV27 and TRBJ2-7; D unclear. The CDR3 contains 14 residues. Germline assignment: CDR1 MNHEY and CDR2 SMNVEV (reference sequence). V gave up 6 bases and J gave up 2 bases, with 14 bases separating them.

This clonotype was seen at least ten times. The gene calls are TRBV29-1 and TRBJ2-1; the D is unclear. The CDR3 is 14 amino acids. The ends were cut back, 6 bases at V and 4 bases at J, with 16 bases in the middle. Germline V gives CDR1 SQVTM, CDR2 ANQGSEA. CDR3 loop: CSVPSTWRYNEQFF. The CDR3 coding sequence is TGCAGCGTCCCATCTACGTGGCGATACAATGAGCAGTTCTTC.